This T cell receptor (beta chain) was obtained from a study of blood T cell repertoires in COVID-19. At the level of the study: COVID-19 samples from acute and convalescent phases originated in the United States, Italy and Spain.

Trimming took 5 bases from V and 17 from J, leaving 21 bases between them. Germline assignment: CDR1 MDHEN and CDR2 SYDVKM. The CDR3 spans 13 residues. The data were produced by immunoSEQ multiplex PCR, yet TCRdb's version contains in-frame clones alone and is incomplete. The sample records 200,000 to 250,000 clones, approximately 89% being singletons. The TCR comes from a woman aged 55 to 70 who had recovered from COVID-19. V and J are TRBV28 and TRBJ1-4; a possible D gene is TRBD1 (5 bases). The sequenced sample was peripheral blood. The CDR3 loop reads CASSQPGGGTCFF. The CDR3, as DNA: TGTGCCAGCAGTCAACCTGGGGGGGGTACTTGTTTTTTT.